Presented here are 4 T cell receptor beta chains from one specimen sequenced in a study of T-cell memory formation after mild COVID-19. Each CDR3 protein gets one entry after TCRdb re-called the 5' RACE reads with MiXCR. The table lists about half a million distinct CDR3 sequences, about 18% of them singletons. The specimen sequenced was PBMCs or a T cell subset sorted from them (not recorded which). Receptor source: an adult woman who had mild COVID-19 (a few samples of this study predate the infection). Cell type and time point are not known.

This clonotype has more than one count but fewer than ten. The rearrangement joins TRBV11-3 to TRBJ2-5, with D tentatively TRBD1 or TRBD2 (5 bases each). The CDR3 runs 15 residues. Germline-derived CDR1 and CDR2 are SGHNT and YENEEA. V was pared by 5 bases and J by 2 bases, with 15 bases between. DNA for the CDR3: TGTGCCAGCAGCGACTACGGGGCGCCTCAAGAGACCCAGTACTTC. Its protein is CASSDYGAPQETQYF.

Written as DNA, the CDR3 is TGTGCCAGCAGCTTGGTGGGGGACTCTGAGCAGTTCTTC. This gives the protein CASSLVGDSEQFF. The chain has TRBV5-5 and TRBJ2-1; tentative D call: TRBD2 (6 bases). The germline V and J ends were trimmed by 0 bases and 9 bases, with 10 bases remaining between them. Germline CDR1 reads SGHKS; CDR2 reads YYEKEE (reference sequence). The CDR3 has 13 amino acids.

This clonotype was observed a few times. The rearrangement links TRBV6-2 or TRBV6-3 to TRBJ2-3; no clear D. V shed 0 bases and J shed 4 bases, with 11 bases lying between them. This CDR3 has 15 amino acids. Germline V lookup: CDR1 MNHEY, CDR2 SVGEGT. The DNA of the CDR3 is TGTGCCAGCAGTTACTCGAGATCTAGGGCAGATACGCAGTATTTT. It specifies CASSYSRSRADTQYF.

This clonotype was observed a few times. The J gene is TRBJ2-1, the V gene TRBV27; D is ambiguous. CDR1 and CDR2 (germline): MNHEY, SMNVEV (reference sequence). V dropped 6 bases and J dropped 4 bases, with 16 bases sitting between them. The CDR3 has 15 amino acids. The CDR3 is CASSPIMGTYNEQFF. CDR3 DNA: TGTGCCAGCAGCCCTATCATGGGAACATACAATGAGCAGTTCTTC.